This TCR beta chain stems from a study of T cells in Graves' hyperthyroidism and ophthalmopathy. CDR3 size: 15 residues. Germline loops: CDR1 KGHSH, CDR2 LQKENI. The V end lost 3 bases, the J end lost 2 bases, and 13 bases lay between the germline ends. Regions amplified from RNA transcripts were the TCR beta CDR3 regions. Initially, a first-round RT-PCR of the TCR CDR3 employed the HTBI primer set. TCRdb re-analysed the multiplex PCR reads in MiXCR, keeping a single row per CDR3 protein. Here the sample spans over 450,000 distinct CDR3 sequences, roughly 18% being singletons. This clonotype appeared many times.

The TCR comes from a woman aged 18-29 years with Graves' ophthalmopathy. The chain links TRBV18 to TRBJ1-1; tentatively, D is TRBD1 (5 bases). The sample comprised blood. The CDR3: CASSPSRVPNTEAFF. Written as DNA, the CDR3 is TGTGCCAGCTCACCGTCCAGGGTACCCAACACTGAAGCTTTCTTT.